This is a list of T cell receptor beta chains from one sample in a study of vaccination effects on CD4 cells after COVID-19. Their specific antigens are unknown. Clones were read by immunoSEQ multiplex PCR, and TCRdb kept only the in-frame ones, dropping some. This sample has fewer than 40,000 clones, with approximately 80% found just once. Specimen: CD4+ T cells from PBMCs cultured with HCoV-NL63 spike peptides, collected after COVID-19 vaccination. The receptors shown here come from a human donor who received a COVID-19 vaccine. Some clones in this sample may be carry-over from other donors' samples. CDR3s include the opening cysteine and the closing phenylalanine or tryptophan. The D gene is left open where the match is weak. Part of the rows lack a size; the others show once, few, many or a class for expanded clones.

d_gene: TRBD1
j_gene: TRBJ1-1
v_gene: TRBV5-6
abundance: NA
CDR3nt: TGTGCCAGCAGCTTAAAGGGGGCGAACACTGAAGCTTTCTTT
CDR3aa: CASSLKGANTEAFF

d_gene: NA
j_gene: TRBJ1-3
v_gene: TRBV19
abundance: NA
CDR3nt: TGTGCCACCCTAGGGAGGTCATTCTCTGGAAACACCATATATTTT
CDR3aa: CATLGRSFSGNTIYF

d_gene: NA
j_gene: TRBJ2-5
v_gene: TRBV7-2
abundance: NA
CDR3nt: TGTGCCAGCAGCCACCGGGGGGAGACCCAGTACTTC
CDR3aa: CASSHRGETQYF

d_gene: TRBD1
j_gene: TRBJ1-2
v_gene: TRBV6-1
abundance: NA
CDR3nt: TGTGCCAGCAGTGACAGGGGGCGAGGAGTCTATGGCTACACCTTC
CDR3aa: CASSDRGRGVYGYTF

d_gene: TRBD2
j_gene: TRBJ2-1
v_gene: TRBV18
abundance: NA
CDR3nt: TGTGCCAGCTCACCCAGAAGGACTAGCGGGGGTCTGGTGGAGCAGTTCTTC
CDR3aa: CASSPRRTSGGLVEQFF

d_gene: NA
j_gene: TRBJ1-1
v_gene: TRBV9
abundance: NA
CDR3nt: TGTGCCAGCAGCGTAGAAGGGGGACGCACTGAAGCTTTCTTT
CDR3aa: CASSVEGGRTEAFF

d_gene: NA
j_gene: TRBJ2-1
v_gene: TRBV7-8
abundance: NA
CDR3nt: TGTGCCAGCAGCGTTCGTGAGCTTTCAGCGGCCCCCAGCCTGGAGTTCTTC
CDR3aa: CASSVRELSAAPSLEFF

d_gene: TRBD1
j_gene: TRBJ2-1
v_gene: TRBV19
abundance: NA
CDR3nt: TGTGCCAGTATGGACAGGGTCGATGAGCAGTTCTTC
CDR3aa: CASMDRVDEQFF

d_gene: NA
j_gene: TRBJ2-3
v_gene: TRBV28
abundance: NA
CDR3nt: TGTGCCAGCAGTTCCTCCCCAGATACGCAGTATTTT
CDR3aa: CASSSSPDTQYF

d_gene: NA
j_gene: TRBJ1-6
v_gene: TRBV7-8
abundance: NA
CDR3nt: TGTGCCAGCAGCTTTGGCAGGGCCTATAATTCACCCCTCCACTTT
CDR3aa: CASSFGRAYNSPLHF

d_gene: TRBD1
j_gene: TRBJ1-4
v_gene: TRBV18
abundance: NA
CDR3nt: TGTGCCAGCTCTCCCGGGACAGGGGATGAAAAACTGTTTTTT
CDR3aa: CASSPGTGDEKLFF

d_gene: NA
j_gene: TRBJ1-2
v_gene: TRBV19
abundance: NA
CDR3nt: TGTGCCAGTAGTCGGAGTTCACAATATGGCTACACCTTC
CDR3aa: CASSRSSQYGYTF

d_gene: TRBD1
j_gene: TRBJ2-3
v_gene: TRBV5-1
abundance: NA
CDR3nt: TGCGCCAGCAGCTACTCCGGGACAGGGCTATTGGATACGCAGTATTTT
CDR3aa: CASSYSGTGLLDTQYF

d_gene: NA
j_gene: TRBJ2-3
v_gene: TRBV30
abundance: once
CDR3nt: TGTGCCTGGAGTGTTCTCAGGGGTGTTGATACGCAGTATTTT
CDR3aa: CAWSVLRGVDTQYF